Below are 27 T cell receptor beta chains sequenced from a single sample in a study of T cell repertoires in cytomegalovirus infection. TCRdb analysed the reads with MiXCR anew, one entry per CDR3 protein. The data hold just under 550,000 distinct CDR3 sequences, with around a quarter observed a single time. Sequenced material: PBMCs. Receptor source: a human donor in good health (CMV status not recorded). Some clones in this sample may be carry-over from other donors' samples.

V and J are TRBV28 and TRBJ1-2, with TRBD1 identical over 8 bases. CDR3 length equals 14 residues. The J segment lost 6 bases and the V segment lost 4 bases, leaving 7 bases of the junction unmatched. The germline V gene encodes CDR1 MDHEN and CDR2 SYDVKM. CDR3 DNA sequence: TGTGCCAGCAGTTCCCGACAGGGGAGAAATGGCTACACCTTC. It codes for CASSSRQGRNGYTF.

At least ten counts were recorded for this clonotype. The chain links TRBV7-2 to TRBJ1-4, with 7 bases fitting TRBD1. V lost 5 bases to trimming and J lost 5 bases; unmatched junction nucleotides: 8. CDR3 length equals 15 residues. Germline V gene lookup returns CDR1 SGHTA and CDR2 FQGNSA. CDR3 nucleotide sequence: TGTGCCAGCAGCCTTCGGACAGGTCAAAATGAAAAACTGTTTTTT. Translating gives CASSLRTGQNEKLFF. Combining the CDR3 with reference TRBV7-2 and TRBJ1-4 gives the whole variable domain GAGVSQSPSNKVTEKGKDVELRCDPISGHTALYWYRQSLGQGLEFLIYFQGNSAPDKSGLPSDRFSAERTGGSVSTLTIQRTQQEDSAVYLCASSLRTGQNEKLFFGSGTQLSVL.

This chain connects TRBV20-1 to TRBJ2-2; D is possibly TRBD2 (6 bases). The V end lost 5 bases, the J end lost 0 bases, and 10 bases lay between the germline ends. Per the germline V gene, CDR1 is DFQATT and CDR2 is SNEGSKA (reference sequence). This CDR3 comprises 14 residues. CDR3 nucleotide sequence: TGCAGTGCTCAGGGACTGGCGAACACCGGGGAGCTGTTTTTT. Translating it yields CSAQGLANTGELFF.

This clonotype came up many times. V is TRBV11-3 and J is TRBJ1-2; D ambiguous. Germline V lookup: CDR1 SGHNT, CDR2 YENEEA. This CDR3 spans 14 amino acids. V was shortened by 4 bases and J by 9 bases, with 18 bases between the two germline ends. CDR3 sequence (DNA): TGTGCCAGCAGCTCCCTCCCCCAGTTCGGTAGCTACACCTTC. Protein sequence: CASSSLPQFGSYTF.

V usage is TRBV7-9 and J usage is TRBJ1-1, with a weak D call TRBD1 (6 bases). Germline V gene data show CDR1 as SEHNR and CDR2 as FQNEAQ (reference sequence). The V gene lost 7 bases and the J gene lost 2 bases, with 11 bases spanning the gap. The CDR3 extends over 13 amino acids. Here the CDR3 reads CASKEGGNTEAFF. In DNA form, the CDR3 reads TGTGCCAGCAAAGAAGGGGGTAACACTGAAGCTTTCTTT. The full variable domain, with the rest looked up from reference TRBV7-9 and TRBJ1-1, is DTGVSQNPRHKITKRGQNVTFRCDPISEHNRLYWYRQTLGQGPEFLTYFQNEAQLEKSRLLSDRFSAERPKGSFSTLEIQRTEQGDSAMYLCASKEGGNTEAFFGQGTRLTVV.

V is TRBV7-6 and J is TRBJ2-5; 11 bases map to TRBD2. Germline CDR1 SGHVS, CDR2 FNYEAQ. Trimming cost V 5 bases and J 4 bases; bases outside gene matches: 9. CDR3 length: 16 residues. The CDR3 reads CASSVGLAEGPETQYF. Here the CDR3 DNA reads TGTGCCAGCAGCGTGGGACTAGCGGAGGGGCCAGAGACCCAGTACTTC.

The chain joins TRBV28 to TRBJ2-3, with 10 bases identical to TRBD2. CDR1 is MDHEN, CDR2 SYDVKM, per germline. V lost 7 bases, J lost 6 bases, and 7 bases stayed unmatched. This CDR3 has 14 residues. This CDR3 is CASKGSGRSDTQYF. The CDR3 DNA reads TGTGCCAGCAAGGGTAGCGGGAGGAGCGATACGCAGTATTTT.

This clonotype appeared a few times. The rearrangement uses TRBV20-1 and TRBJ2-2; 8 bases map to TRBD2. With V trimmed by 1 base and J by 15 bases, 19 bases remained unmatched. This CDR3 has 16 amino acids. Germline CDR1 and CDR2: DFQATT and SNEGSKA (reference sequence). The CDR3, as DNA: TGCAGTGCTAGAGTCCCCGGGCCGGCTAGCGGGTTACTGGTGTTTTTT. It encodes CSARVPGPASGLLVFF.

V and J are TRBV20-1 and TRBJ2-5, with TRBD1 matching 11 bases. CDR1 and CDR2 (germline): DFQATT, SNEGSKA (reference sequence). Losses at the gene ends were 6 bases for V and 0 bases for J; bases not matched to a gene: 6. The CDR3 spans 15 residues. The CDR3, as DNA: TGCAGTGCCGGACAGGGGGCTGGGTACCAAGAGACCCAGTACTTC. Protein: CSAGQGAGYQETQYF.

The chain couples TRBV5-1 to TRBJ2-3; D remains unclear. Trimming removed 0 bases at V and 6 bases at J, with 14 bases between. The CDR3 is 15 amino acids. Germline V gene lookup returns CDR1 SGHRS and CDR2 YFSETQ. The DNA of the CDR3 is TGCGCCAGCAGCTTGGCTGCATTCCCCGCGGATACGCAGTATTTT. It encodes CASSLAAFPADTQYF.

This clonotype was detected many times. CDR3 residues: CASSDGRGRRTQYF. For the CDR3, the DNA is TGTGCCAGCAGCGACGGGCGGGGTCGTAGGACCCAGTACTTC. J is TRBJ2-5 and V is TRBV7-9, with D tentatively TRBD2 (6 bases). The CDR3 has 14 residues. V lost 5 bases and J 7 bases, leaving 17 bases between the germline ends. CDR1 is SEHNR, CDR2 FQNEAQ, per germline (reference sequence).

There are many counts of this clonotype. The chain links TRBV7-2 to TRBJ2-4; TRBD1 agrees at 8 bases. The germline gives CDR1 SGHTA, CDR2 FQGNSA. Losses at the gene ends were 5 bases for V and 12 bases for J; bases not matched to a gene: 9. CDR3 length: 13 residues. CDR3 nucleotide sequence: TGTGCCAGCAGCGTCGACAGGGGAAGTAATCAGTACTTC. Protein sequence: CASSVDRGSNQYF. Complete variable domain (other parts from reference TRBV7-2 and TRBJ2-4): GAGVSQSPSNKVTEKGKDVELRCDPISGHTALYWYRQSLGQGLEFLIYFQGNSAPDKSGLPSDRFSAERTGGSVSTLTIQRTQQEDSAVYLCASSVDRGSNQYFGAGTRLSVL.

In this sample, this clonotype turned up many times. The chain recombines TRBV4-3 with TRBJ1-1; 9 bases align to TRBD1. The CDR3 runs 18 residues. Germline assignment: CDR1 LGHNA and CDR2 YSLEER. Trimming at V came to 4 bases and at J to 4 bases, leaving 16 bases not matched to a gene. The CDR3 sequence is CASSRKTRTGARSTEAFF. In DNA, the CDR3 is TGCGCCAGCAGCCGAAAAACCCGGACAGGGGCCCGGAGCACTGAAGCTTTCTTT.

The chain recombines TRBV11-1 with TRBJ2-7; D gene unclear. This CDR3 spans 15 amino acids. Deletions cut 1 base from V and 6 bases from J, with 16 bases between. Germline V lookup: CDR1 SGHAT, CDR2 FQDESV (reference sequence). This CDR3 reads CASSLGTPNLGEQYF. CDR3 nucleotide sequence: TGTGCCAGCAGCTTAGGGACCCCTAACTTGGGCGAGCAGTACTTC.

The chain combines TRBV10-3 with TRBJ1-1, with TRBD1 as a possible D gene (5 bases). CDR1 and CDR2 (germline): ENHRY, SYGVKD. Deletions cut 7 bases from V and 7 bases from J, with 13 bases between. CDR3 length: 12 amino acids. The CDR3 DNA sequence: TGTGCCATCACGGGGGGGTACGGTGAAGCTTTCTTT. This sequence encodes CAITGGYGEAFF.

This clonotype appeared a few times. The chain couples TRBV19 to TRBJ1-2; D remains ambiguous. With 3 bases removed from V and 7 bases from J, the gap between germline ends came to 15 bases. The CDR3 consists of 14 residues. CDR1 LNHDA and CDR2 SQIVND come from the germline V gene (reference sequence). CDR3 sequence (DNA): TGTGCCAGTAGTATCCGGCAGCCGGATTTTGGCTACACCTTC. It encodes CASSIRQPDFGYTF. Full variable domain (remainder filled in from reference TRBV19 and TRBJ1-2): DGGITQSPKYLFRKEGQNVTLSCEQNLNHDAMYWYRQDPGQGLRLIYYSQIVNDFQKGDIAEGYSVSREKKESFPLTVTSAQKNPTAFYLCASSIRQPDFGYTFGSGTRLTVV.

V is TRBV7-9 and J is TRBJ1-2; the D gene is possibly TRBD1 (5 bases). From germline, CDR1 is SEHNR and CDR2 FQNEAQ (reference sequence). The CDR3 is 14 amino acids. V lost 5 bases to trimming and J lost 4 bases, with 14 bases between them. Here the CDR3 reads CASSPWGGTYGYTF. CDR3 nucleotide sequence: TGTGCCAGCAGCCCATGGGGGGGAACCTATGGCTACACCTTC.

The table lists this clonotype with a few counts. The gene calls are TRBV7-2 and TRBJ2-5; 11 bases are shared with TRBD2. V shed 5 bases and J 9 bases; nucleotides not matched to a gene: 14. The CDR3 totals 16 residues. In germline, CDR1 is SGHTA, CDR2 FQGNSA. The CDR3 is CASSTRLAGPTGAQYF. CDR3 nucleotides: TGTGCCAGCAGCACCCGACTAGCGGGGCCCACGGGGGCCCAGTACTTC.

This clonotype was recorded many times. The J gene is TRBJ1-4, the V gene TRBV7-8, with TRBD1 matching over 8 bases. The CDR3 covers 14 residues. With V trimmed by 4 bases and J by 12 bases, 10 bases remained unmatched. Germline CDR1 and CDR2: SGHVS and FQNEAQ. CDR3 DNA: TGTGCCAGCAGCTCCGCGGGACAGGTCAATGAACTGTTTTTT. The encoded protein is CASSSAGQVNELFF.

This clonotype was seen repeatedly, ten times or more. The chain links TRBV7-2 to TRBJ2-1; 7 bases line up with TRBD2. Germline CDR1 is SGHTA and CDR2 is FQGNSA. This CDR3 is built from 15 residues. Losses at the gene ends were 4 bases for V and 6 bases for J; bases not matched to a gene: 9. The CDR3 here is CASSSSRDYFNEQFF. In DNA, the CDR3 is TGTGCCAGCAGCTCGTCCCGGGACTACTTCAATGAGCAGTTCTTC. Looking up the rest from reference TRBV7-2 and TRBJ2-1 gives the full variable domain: GAGVSQSPSNKVTEKGKDVELRCDPISGHTALYWYRQSLGQGLEFLIYFQGNSAPDKSGLPSDRFSAERTGGSVSTLTIQRTQQEDSAVYLCASSSSRDYFNEQFFGPGTRLTVL.

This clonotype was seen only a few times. The CDR3 DNA reads as TGCGCCAGCAGCCAAGATCGAATGGGGGGGGGGGAAAAACTGTTTTTT. This encodes CASSQDRMGGGEKLFF. The chain uses TRBV4-1 and TRBJ1-4; D might be TRBD1 (5 bases). Germline CDR1 reads MGHRA; CDR2 reads YSYEKL. The CDR3 runs to 16 residues. Trimming pared 0 bases from V and 8 bases from J, leaving 16 bases between.

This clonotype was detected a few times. The CDR3, as DNA: TGTGCCATCAGCGCAGGAGGCACAGATACGCAGTATTTT. Residues: CAISAGGTDTQYF. The chain links TRBV10-3 to TRBJ2-3; D is ambiguous. Trimming stripped 6 bases from V and 1 base from J, with 8 bases between. The CDR3 has 13 amino acids. CDR1 ENHRY and CDR2 SYGVKD come from the germline V gene.

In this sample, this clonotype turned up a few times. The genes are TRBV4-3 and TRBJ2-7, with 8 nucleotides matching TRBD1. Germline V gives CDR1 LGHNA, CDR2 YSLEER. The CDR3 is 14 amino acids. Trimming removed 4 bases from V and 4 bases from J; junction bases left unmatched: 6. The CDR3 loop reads CASSPSTGVYEQYF. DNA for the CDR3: TGCGCCAGCAGCCCTTCGACAGGGGTGTACGAGCAGTACTTC.

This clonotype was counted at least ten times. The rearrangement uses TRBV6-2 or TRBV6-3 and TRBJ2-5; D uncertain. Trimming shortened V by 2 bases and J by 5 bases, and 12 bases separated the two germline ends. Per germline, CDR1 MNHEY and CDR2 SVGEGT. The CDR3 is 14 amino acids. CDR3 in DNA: TGTGCCAGCAGTTACGACAAAGGGCGGGAGACCCAGTACTTC. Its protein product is CASSYDKGRETQYF.

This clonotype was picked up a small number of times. The CDR3 is CASSIVRDSPSSSGNTIYF. The DNA for the CDR3 is TGTGCCAGTAGTATAGTGAGGGACAGCCCCTCAAGCTCTGGAAACACCATATATTTT. V is TRBV19 and J is TRBJ1-3; TRBD1 matches at 7 bases. Losses at the gene ends were 1 base for V and 0 bases for J; bases not matched to a gene: 12. The CDR3 sequence is 19 residues long. The germline V gene has CDR1 LNHDA and CDR2 SQIVND (reference sequence). The full variable domain, with the rest looked up from reference TRBV19 and TRBJ1-3, is DGGITQSPKYLFRKEGQNVTLSCEQNLNHDAMYWYRQDPGQGLRLIYYSQIVNDFQKGDIAEGYSVSREKKESFPLTVTSAQKNPTAFYLCASSIVRDSPSSSGNTIYFGEGSWLTVV.

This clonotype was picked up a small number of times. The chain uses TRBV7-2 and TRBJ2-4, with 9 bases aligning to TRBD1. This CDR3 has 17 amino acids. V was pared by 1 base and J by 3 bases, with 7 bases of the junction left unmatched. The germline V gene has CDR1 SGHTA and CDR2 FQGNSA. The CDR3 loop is CASSLGPGTGHKNIQYF. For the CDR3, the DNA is TGTGCCAGCAGCTTAGGCCCCGGGACAGGGCACAAAAACATTCAGTACTTC.

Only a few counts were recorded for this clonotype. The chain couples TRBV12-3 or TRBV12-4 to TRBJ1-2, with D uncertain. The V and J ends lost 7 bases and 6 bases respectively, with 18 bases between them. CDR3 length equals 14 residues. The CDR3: CASITKGGADGYTF. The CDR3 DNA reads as TGTGCCAGCATTACTAAAGGAGGAGCAGATGGCTACACCTTC.